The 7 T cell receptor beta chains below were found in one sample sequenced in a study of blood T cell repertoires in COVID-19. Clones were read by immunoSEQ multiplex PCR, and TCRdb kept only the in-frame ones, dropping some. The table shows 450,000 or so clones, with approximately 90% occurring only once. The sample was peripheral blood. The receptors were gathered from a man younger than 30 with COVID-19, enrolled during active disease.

The CDR3: CAAEAGLYGYTF. CDR3 nucleotide sequence: TGTGCGGCGGAGGCCGGTTTGTATGGCTACACCTTC. The V and J genes are TRBV30 and TRBJ1-2; D unresolved. The CDR3 runs to 12 residues. CDR1 is GTSNPN and CDR2 is SVGIG in the germline V gene (reference sequence).

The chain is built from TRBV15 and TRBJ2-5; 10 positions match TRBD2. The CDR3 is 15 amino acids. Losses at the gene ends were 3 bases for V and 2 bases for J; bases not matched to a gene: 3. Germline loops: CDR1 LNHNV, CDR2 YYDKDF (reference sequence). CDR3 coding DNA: TGTGCCACCAGCAGCCTAGCGGGGGCACAAGAGACCCAGTACTTC. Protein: CATSSLAGAQETQYF.

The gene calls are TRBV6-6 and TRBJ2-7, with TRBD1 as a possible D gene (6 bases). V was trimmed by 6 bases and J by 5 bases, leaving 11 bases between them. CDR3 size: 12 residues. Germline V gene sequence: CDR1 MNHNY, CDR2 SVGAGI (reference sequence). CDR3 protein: CASSAQGNEQYF. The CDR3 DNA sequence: TGTGCCAGCAGCGCACAGGGAAACGAGCAGTACTTC.

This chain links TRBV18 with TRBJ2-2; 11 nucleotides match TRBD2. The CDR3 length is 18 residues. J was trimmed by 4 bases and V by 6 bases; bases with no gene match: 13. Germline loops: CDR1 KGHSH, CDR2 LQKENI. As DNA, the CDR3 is TGTGCCAGCTCCCGACGACTTGTAGCGGGAGGGGTCACCGGGGAGCTGTTTTTT. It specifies CASSRRLVAGGVTGELFF.

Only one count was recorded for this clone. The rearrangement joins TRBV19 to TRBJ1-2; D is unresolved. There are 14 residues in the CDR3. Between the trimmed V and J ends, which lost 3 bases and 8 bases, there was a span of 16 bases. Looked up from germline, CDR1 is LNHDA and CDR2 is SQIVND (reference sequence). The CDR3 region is CASSMNNLGGGYTF. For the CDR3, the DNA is TGTGCCAGTAGTATGAATAACCTCGGAGGCGGCTACACCTTC.

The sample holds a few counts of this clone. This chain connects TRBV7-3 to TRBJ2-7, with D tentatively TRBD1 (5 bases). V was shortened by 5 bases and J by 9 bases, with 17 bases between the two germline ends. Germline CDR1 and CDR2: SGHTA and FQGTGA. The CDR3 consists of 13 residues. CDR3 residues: CASSQLQGAGQYF. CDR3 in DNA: TGTGCCAGCAGCCAATTACAAGGGGCCGGGCAGTACTTC.

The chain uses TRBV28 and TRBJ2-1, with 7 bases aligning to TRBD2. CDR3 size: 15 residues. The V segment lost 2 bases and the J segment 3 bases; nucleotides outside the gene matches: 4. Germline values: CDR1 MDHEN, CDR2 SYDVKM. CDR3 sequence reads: CASSLRGEYYNEQFF. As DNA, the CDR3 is TGTGCCAGCAGTTTACGGGGGGAGTACTACAATGAGCAGTTCTTC.